This TCR beta chain derives from a study of identical twins. Study observations and caveats: Cord blood's abundant beta clonotypes had fewer insertions, unlike memory repertoires. In drawing conclusions, the study used cross-sectional statistical analysis and did not follow the same donors. Some out-of-frame alpha sequences were shared by twins, and these showed excess low generation probability.

This clonotype has just a few counts. Its antigen is unidentified. TCRdb re-analysed the 5' RACE reads in MiXCR, keeping a single row per CDR3 protein. The table lists 500,000 to 650,000 distinct CDR3 sequences, roughly 7.2% of them singletons, with roughly 1.6% in the top ten. CDR1 and CDR2 from the germline V gene are MDHEN and SYDVKM. Unmatched junction bases numbered 11, after V lost 3 bases and J lost 7 bases. The CDR3 loop spans 17 amino acids. Healthy Caucasians alone served as donors. Another study also made use of these data, one on yellow fever vaccine responses in identical twins.

Sequencing input: PBMCs. This TCR was sampled from a woman aged 18-29 years in good health. This chain uses TRBV28 with TRBJ2-1; 11 nucleotides align to TRBD2. The CDR3 loop reads CASSFLLAGGQANEQFF. The CDR3, as DNA: TGTGCCAGCAGTTTCCTGTTAGCGGGAGGGCAGGCGAATGAGCAGTTCTTC. The full variable domain, in which reference TRBV28 and TRBJ2-1 provide the parts outside the CDR3, is DVKVTQSSRYLVKRTGEKVFLECVQDMDHENMFWYRQDPGLGLRLIYFSYDVKMKEKGDIPEGYSVSREKKERFSLILESASTNQTSMYLCASSFLLAGGQANEQFFGPGTRLTVL.